A single sample is the source of the 15 T cell receptor beta chains below, sequenced in a study of blood T cell repertoires in COVID-19. Method: immunoSEQ multiplex PCR; TCRdb's copy keeps in-frame clones and lacks some. The sample lists roughly 150,000 clones, 80% seen once, with 6% in the top ten. Sequencing was carried out using PBMCs or T cells enriched from blood (not recorded which). The receptors derive from a man aged 40-55 years who had recovered from COVID-19.

This chain joins TRBV4-1 and TRBJ2-1; tentatively, D is TRBD2 (5 bases). Germline CDR1 MGHRA, CDR2 YSYEKL. The CDR3 runs to 17 residues. With 0 bases removed from V and 2 bases from J, the gap between germline ends came to 14 bases. The CDR3 sequence: CASSQDRGLEPYNEQFF. DNA of the CDR3: TGCGCCAGCAGCCAAGATCGAGGGCTCGAGCCCTACAATGAGCAGTTCTTC.

The CDR3 region is CASSQDDTGNTIYF. In nucleotides, the CDR3 is TGTGCCAGCAGCCAAGATGACACTGGAAACACCATATATTTT. The rearrangement uses TRBV3-1 (or the pseudogene TRBV3-2) and TRBJ1-3, with D uncertain. This CDR3 has 14 amino acids. From germline, CDR1 is LGHDT and CDR2 YNNKEL (reference sequence). V was pared by 0 bases and J by 2 bases, with 5 bases between.

This sequence joins TRBV13 and TRBJ2-1; TRBD2 aligns across 12 bases. Germline V lookup: CDR1 PRHDT, CDR2 FYEKMQ (reference sequence). Trimming cost V 4 bases and J 6 bases; bases outside gene matches: 1. This CDR3 contains 14 residues. CDR3 nucleotides: TGTGCCAGCAGCTCTAGCGGGGGGGCCAATGAGCAGTTCTTC. Residues: CASSSSGGANEQFF.

This clone occurred once. The chain carries TRBV21-1 and TRBJ2-5; the table's D call of TRBD1 was not tested on the DNA. TRBV21-1 is recorded as a pseudogene. CDR3 length: 16 amino acids. CDR3 residues: CASSKGGDRNQETQYF. Here the CDR3 DNA reads TGTGCCAGCAGCAAAGGGGGGGACAGGAACCAAGAGACCCAGTACTTC.

The CDR3 nucleotides read TGTGCCAGCAGTGAAGTAACAGGGAAACGGAACACTGAAGCTTTCTTT. It is translated as CASSEVTGKRNTEAFF. The genes are TRBV2 and TRBJ1-1, with D possibly being TRBD1 (6 bases). In germline, CDR1 is SNHLY, CDR2 FYNNEI. The CDR3 length is 16 residues. Trimming took off 1 base at V and 1 base at J, with 13 bases between the two ends.

The rearrangement joins TRBV6-5 to TRBJ1-2; possibly TRBD1 for D (6 bases). The CDR3 sequence is 15 residues long. V lost 0 bases and J 8 bases, leaving 16 bases between the germline ends. Germline V gene sequence: CDR1 MNHEY, CDR2 SVGAGI. The CDR3 DNA sequence: TGTGCCAGCAGTTACTCAGTTGTGGGGGCCTGGGGCTACACCTTC. Translated: CASSYSVVGAWGYTF.

This sequence joins TRBV2 and TRBJ1-5, with D possibly being TRBD1 (6 bases). V was cut by 5 bases and J by 11 bases, with 16 bases left in between. Germline CDR1 SNHLY, CDR2 FYNNEI. The CDR3 consists of 13 residues. The CDR3 region is CASSREQRGTQHF. The CDR3, as DNA: TGTGCCAGCAGTCGAGAACAAAGGGGGACCCAGCATTTT.

The rearrangement links TRBV30 to TRBJ1-5, with D perhaps TRBD1 (5 bases). This CDR3 spans 11 amino acids. In germline, CDR1 is GTSNPN, CDR2 SVGIG (reference sequence). V was pared by 2 bases and J by 6 bases, with 5 bases between. CDR3: CAWSRGQPQHF. DNA of the CDR3: TGTGCCTGGAGTAGGGGTCAGCCCCAGCATTTT. The full variable domain, its missing parts supplied by reference TRBV30 and TRBJ1-5, is SQTIHQWPATLVQPVGSPLSLECTVEGTSNPNLYWYRQAAGRGLQLLFYSVGIGQISSEVPQNLSASRPQDRQFILSSKKLLLSDSGFYLCAWSRGQPQHFGDGTRLSIL.

This chain uses TRBV11-2 with TRBJ2-3, with 9 bases identical to TRBD2. The germline V gene has CDR1 SGHAT and CDR2 FQNNGV. J lost 4 bases, V lost 2 bases, and 4 bases had no gene match. The CDR3 contains 15 residues. The CDR3 DNA is TGTGCCAGCAGCTTAATGGGACTAGCTGCAGATACGCAGTATTTT. Translation gives CASSLMGLAADTQYF. The full variable domain, its missing parts supplied by reference TRBV11-2 and TRBJ2-3, is EAGVAQSPRYKIIEKRQSVAFWCNPISGHATLYWYQQILGQGPKLLIQFQNNGVVDDSQLPKDRFSAERLKGVDSTLKIQPAKLEDSAVYLCASSLMGLAADTQYFGPGTRLTVL.

This clone has a single count. The chain joins TRBV19 to TRBJ2-1; 9 positions agree with TRBD1. CDR3 length: 17 residues. V lost 5 bases, J lost 5 bases, and 13 bases stayed unmatched. Germline CDR1 LNHDA, CDR2 SQIVND (reference sequence). The CDR3, as DNA: TGTGCCAGTAGTGCGGCAACCGGGACAGGGATCCACAATGAGCAGTTCTTC. Protein product: CASSAATGTGIHNEQFF.

The chain employs TRBV9 and TRBJ2-3; weak D call: TRBD1 (6 bases). The CDR3 is 16 amino acids. Germline CDR1 reads SGDLS; CDR2 reads YYNGEE. V gave up 2 bases and J gave up 1 base, with 14 bases separating them. This CDR3 reads CASSVDSYGGTDTQYF. CDR3 sequence (DNA): TGTGCCAGCAGCGTGGACAGTTACGGCGGCACAGATACGCAGTATTTT.

In this sample, this clone turned up a few times. V is TRBV9 and J is TRBJ2-1; TRBD2 aligns across 7 bases. Germline V gene sequence: CDR1 SGDLS, CDR2 YYNGEE. V shed 0 bases and J 6 bases; nucleotides not matched to a gene: 21. The CDR3 loop spans 20 amino acids. CDR3 coding DNA: TGTGCCAGCAGCGTAGGTCCGACTAGCAGTTCGAGCAGGTTGATCAATGAGCAGTTCTTC. Translated, it gives CASSVGPTSSSSRLINEQFF.

This clone was observed many times. V usage is TRBV5-1 and J usage is TRBJ1-1; D is ambiguous. Germline V lookup: CDR1 SGHRS, CDR2 YFSETQ. The CDR3 sequence is 13 residues long. Trimming removed 1 base from V and 3 bases from J, with 7 bases in between. The CDR3 DNA reads as TGCGCCAGCAGCTTGAACCAGTACACTGAAGCTTTCTTT. Its translation is CASSLNQYTEAFF. Full variable domain (remainder filled in from reference TRBV5-1 and TRBJ1-1): KAGVTQTPRYLIKTRGQQVTLSCSPISGHRSVSWYQQTPGQGLQFLFEYFSETQRNKGNFPGRFSGRQFSNSRSEMNVSTLELGDSALYLCASSLNQYTEAFFGQGTRLTVV.

The chain is built from TRBV24-1 and TRBJ2-5; tentative D call: TRBD2 (6 bases). V dropped 5 bases and J dropped 4 bases, with 10 bases sitting between them. Germline lookup yields CDR1 KGHDR and CDR2 SFDVKD. The CDR3 covers 13 residues. The CDR3, as DNA: TGTGCCACCAGTGGTGGAGGGACAGAGACCCAGTACTTC. The encoded protein is CATSGGGTETQYF.

This chain's CDR3 is CASGVLGPGELFF. The DNA for the CDR3 is TGTGCCAGCGGGGTTCTGGGGCCCGGGGAGCTGTTTTTT. This rearrangement joins TRBV6-5 to TRBJ2-2, with a tentative D call TRBD1 (5 bases). Germline CDR1 reads MNHEY; CDR2 reads SVGAGI. V dropped 8 bases and J dropped 6 bases, with 13 bases sitting between them. This CDR3 contains 13 residues.